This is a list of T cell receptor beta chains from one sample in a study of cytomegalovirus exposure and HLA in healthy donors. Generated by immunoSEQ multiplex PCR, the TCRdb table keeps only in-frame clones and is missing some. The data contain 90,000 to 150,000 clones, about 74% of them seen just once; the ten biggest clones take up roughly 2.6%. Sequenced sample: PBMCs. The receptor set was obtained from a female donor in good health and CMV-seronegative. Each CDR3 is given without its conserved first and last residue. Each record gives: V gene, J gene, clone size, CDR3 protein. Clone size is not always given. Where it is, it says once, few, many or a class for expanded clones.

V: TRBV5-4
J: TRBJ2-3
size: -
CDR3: ASRSTGQSNTDTQY

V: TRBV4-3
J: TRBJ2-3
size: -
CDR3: ASSQVAGATTDTQY

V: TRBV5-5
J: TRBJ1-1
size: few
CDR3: ASSLDRNTEAF

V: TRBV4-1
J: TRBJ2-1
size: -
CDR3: ASSSPGAGTGNNEQF

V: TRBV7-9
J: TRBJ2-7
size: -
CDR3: ASSPGQGADEQY

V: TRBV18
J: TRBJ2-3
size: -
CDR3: ASSPRTGGEYTDTQY

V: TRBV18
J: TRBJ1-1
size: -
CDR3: ASSPRQGIDTEAF

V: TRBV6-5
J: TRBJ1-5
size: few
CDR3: ASRSDINNQPQH

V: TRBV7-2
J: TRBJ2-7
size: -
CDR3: ASSSGLVDYEQY

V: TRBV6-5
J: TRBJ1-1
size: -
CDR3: ASRETGYTEAF

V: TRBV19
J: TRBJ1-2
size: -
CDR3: ASSEDRGYGYT

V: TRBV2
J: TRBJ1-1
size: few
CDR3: ASREQGKGTEAF

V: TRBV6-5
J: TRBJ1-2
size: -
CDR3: ASSIGRDRDYGYT

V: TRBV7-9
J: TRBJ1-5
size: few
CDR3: ASSGRGQAGVLPAQH